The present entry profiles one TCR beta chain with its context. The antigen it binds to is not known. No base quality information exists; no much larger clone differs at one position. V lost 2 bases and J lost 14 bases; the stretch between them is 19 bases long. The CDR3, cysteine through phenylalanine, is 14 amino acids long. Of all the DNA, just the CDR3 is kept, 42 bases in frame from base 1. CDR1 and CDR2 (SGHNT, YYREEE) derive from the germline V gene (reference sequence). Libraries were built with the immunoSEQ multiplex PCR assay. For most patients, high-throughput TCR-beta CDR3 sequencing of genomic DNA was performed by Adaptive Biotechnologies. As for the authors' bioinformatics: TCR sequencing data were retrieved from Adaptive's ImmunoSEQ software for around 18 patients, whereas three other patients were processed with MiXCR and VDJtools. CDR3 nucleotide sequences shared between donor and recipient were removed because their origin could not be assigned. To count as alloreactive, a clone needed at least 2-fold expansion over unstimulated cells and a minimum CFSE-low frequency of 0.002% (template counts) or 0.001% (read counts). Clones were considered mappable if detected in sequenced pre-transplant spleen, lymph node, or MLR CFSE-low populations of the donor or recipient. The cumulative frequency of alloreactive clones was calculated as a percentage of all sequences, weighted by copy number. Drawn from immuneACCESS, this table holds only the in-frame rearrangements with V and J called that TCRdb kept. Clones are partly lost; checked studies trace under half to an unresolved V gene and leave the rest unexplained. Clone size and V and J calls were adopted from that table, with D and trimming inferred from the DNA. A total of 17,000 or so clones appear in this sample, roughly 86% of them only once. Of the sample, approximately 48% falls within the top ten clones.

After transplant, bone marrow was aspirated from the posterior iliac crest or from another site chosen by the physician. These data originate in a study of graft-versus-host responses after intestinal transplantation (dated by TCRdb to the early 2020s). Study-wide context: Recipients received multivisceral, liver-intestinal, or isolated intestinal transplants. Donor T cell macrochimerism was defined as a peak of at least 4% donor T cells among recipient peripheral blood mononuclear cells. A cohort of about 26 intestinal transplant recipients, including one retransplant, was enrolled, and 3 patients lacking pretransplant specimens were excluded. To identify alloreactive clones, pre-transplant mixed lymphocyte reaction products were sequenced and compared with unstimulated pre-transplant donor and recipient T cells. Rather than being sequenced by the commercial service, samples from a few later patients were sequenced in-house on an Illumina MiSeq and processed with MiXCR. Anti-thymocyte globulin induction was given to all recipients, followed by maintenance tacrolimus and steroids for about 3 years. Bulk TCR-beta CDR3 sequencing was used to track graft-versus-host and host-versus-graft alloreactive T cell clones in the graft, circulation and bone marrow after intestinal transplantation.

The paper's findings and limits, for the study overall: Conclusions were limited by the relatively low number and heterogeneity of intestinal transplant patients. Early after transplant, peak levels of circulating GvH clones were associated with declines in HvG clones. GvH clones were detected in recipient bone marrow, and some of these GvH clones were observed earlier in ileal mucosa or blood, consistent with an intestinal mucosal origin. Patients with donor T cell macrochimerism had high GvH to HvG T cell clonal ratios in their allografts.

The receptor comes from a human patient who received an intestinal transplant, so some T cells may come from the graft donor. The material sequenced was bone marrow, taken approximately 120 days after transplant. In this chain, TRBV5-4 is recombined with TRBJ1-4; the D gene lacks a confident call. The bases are TGTGCCAGCAGCTTATCAACAGCTGCTAGTGGGCTGTTTTTT. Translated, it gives CASSLSTAASGLFF.